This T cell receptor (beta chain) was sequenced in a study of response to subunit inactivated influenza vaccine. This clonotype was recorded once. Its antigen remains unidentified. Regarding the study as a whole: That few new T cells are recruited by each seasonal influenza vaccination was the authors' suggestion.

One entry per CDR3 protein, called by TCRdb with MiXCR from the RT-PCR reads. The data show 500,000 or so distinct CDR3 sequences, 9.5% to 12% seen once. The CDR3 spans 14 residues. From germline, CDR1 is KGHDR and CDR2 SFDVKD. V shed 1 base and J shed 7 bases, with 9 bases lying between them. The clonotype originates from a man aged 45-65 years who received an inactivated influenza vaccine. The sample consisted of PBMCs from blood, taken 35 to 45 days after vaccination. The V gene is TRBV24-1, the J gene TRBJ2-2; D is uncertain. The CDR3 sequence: CATSDFRTGGELFF. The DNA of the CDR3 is TGTGCCACCAGTGATTTTCGAACGGGCGGGGAGCTGTTTTTT.